Listed below are T cell receptor beta chains from one sample, sequenced in a study of radiotherapy plus CTLA-4 blockade in lung cancer. Measured with immunoSEQ multiplex PCR; TCRdb has only the in-frame clones, and not every one. The data hold 70,000 to 90,000 clones, with approximately 80% observed a single time. Sequences were derived from peripheral blood, sampled from a patient treated with radiotherapy plus ipilimumab. The receptors originated from a human donor with non-small cell lung cancer who had stable disease on radiotherapy plus ipilimumab. The CDR3 runs from the conserved cysteine through the conserved F or W. The order of the fields is V gene, J gene, clone size, D gene, CDR3 protein, CDR3 DNA. The D gene is left open where the match is weak. Not every row has a clone size; where given, it reads once, few, many or a size class.

V: TRBV29-1; J: TRBJ1-4; size: once; D: TRBD1; CDR3: CSVKYRGPNEKLFF; DNA: TGCAGCGTGAAATACAGGGGGCCTAATGAAAAACTGTTTTTT
V: TRBV6-1; J: TRBJ1-4; size: -; D: -; CDR3: CASTTGEKLFF; DNA: TGTGCCAGCACGACGGGGGAAAAACTGTTTTTT
V: TRBV10-3; J: TRBJ2-7; size: few; D: TRBD2; CDR3: CAISGLAGGEQYF; DNA: TGTGCCATCTCCGGGCTAGCGGGAGGCGAGCAGTACTTC
V: TRBV28; J: TRBJ1-2; size: -; D: -; CDR3: CATPGGYGYTF; DNA: TGTGCCACCCCCGGAGGCTATGGCTACACCTTC
V: TRBV27; J: TRBJ1-4; size: -; D: TRBD1; CDR3: CASRLQGAREKLFF; DNA: TGTGCCAGCCGCTTACAGGGGGCTAGGGAAAAACTGTTTTTT
V: TRBV7-9; J: TRBJ2-2; size: -; D: -; CDR3: CASSFRGRRTGELFF; DNA: TGTGCCAGCAGCTTCCGGGGCCGAAGGACCGGGGAGCTGTTTTTT
V: TRBV28; J: TRBJ2-7; size: -; D: -; CDR3: CASSDWGLVGRDEQYF; DNA: TGTGCCAGCAGCGATTGGGGGCTCGTAGGGCGCGACGAGCAGTACTTC
V: TRBV5-1; J: TRBJ2-5; size: -; D: -; CDR3: CASSSGDSGGRETQYF; DNA: TGCGCCAGCAGCTCCGGTGATAGCGGCGGCCGAGAGACCCAGTACTTC
V: TRBV2; J: TRBJ2-1; size: -; D: -; CDR3: CASSERWGAGNEQFF; DNA: TGTGCCAGCAGTGAAAGATGGGGGGCGGGCAATGAGCAGTTCTTC
V: TRBV18; J: TRBJ2-7; size: -; D: -; CDR3: CASSPRRSYEQYF; DNA: TGTGCCAGCTCACCAAGGCGATCCTACGAGCAGTACTTC
V: TRBV27; J: TRBJ1-4; size: -; D: -; CDR3: CASSQAPGYEKLFF; DNA: TGTGCCAGCAGTCAAGCCCCAGGATATGAAAAACTGTTTTTT
V: TRBV19; J: TRBJ1-5; size: -; D: TRBD1; CDR3: CASSTRQGPNQPQHF; DNA: TGTGCCAGTAGTACTCGACAGGGGCCAAATCAGCCCCAGCATTTT
V: TRBV5-1; J: TRBJ2-5; size: -; D: TRBD2; CDR3: CASSVGTTFLGETQYF; DNA: TGCGCCAGCAGCGTCGGGACTACCTTCCTGGGGGAGACCCAGTACTTC
V: TRBV18; J: TRBJ1-3; size: -; D: -; CDR3: CASSPTTTGSGNTIYF; DNA: TGTGCCAGCTCACCGACAACGACAGGCTCTGGAAACACCATATATTTT
V: TRBV5-6; J: TRBJ2-3; size: -; D: TRBD2; CDR3: CASSLDGGAVDTQYF; DNA: TGTGCCAGCAGCTTGGACGGGGGGGCCGTAGATACGCAGTATTTT
V: TRBV7-2; J: TRBJ2-7; size: -; D: -; CDR3: CASSLVEPEQYF; DNA: TGTGCCAGCAGCTTAGTGGAACCCGAGCAGTACTTC
V: TRBV6-5; J: TRBJ2-7; size: few; D: TRBD1; CDR3: CASSRDRAFYEQYF; DNA: TGTGCCAGCAGCCGGGACAGGGCCTTCTACGAGCAGTACTTC
V: TRBV5-1; J: TRBJ1-4; size: few; D: -; CDR3: CASSWGDDKLFF; DNA: TGCGCCAGCAGCTGGGGGGATGATAAACTGTTTTTT
V: TRBV19; J: TRBJ1-5; size: few; D: TRBD1; CDR3: CASSPRGRDRNQPQHF; DNA: TGTGCCAGTAGTCCCCGGGGCCGGGACAGAAATCAGCCCCAGCATTTT
V: TRBV14; J: TRBJ2-1; size: -; D: TRBD1; CDR3: CASSRGQGASFKEFF; DNA: TGTGCCAGCAGCCGGGGACAGGGGGCATCCTTTAAGGAGTTCTTC
V: TRBV28; J: TRBJ1-5; size: -; D: TRBD1; CDR3: CASSSTGGNQPQHF; DNA: TGTGCCAGCAGTTCGACAGGGGGCAATCAGCCCCAGCATTTT
V: TRBV14; J: TRBJ2-7; size: -; D: -; CDR3: CASSQDLSFSGQYF; DNA: TGTGCCAGCAGCCAAGACCTCTCCTTTTCCGGGCAGTACTTC